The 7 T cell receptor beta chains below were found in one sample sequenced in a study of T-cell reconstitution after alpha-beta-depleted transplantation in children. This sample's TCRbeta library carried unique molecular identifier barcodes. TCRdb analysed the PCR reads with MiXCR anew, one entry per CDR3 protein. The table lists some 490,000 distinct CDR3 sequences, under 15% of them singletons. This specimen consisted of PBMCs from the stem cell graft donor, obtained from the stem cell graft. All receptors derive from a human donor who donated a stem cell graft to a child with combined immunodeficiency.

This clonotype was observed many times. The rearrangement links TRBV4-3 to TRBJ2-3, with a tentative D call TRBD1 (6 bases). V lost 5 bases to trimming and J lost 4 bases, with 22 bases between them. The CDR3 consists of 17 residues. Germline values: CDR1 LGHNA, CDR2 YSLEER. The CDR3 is CASSWIFRGQVADTQYF. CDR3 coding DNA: TGCGCCAGCAGCTGGATATTTAGGGGACAAGTAGCAGATACGCAGTATTTT.

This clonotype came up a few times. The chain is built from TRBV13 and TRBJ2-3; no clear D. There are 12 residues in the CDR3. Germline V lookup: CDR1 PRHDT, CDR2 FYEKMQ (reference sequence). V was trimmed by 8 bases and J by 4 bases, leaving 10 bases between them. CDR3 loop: CASRRPPDTQYF. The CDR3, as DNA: TGTGCCAGCCGGCGGCCCCCAGATACGCAGTATTTT.

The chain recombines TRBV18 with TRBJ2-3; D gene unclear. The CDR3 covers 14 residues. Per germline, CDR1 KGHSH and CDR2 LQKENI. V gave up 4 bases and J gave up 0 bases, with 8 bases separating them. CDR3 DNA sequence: TGTGCCAGCTCACTACAGCCTAGCACAGATACGCAGTATTTT. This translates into CASSLQPSTDTQYF. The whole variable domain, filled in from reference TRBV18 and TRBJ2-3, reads NAGVMQNPRHLVRRRGQEARLRCSPMKGHSHVYWYRQLPEEGLKFMVYLQKENIIDESGMPKERFSAEFPKEGPSILRIQQVVRGDSAAYFCASSLQPSTDTQYFGPGTRLTVL.

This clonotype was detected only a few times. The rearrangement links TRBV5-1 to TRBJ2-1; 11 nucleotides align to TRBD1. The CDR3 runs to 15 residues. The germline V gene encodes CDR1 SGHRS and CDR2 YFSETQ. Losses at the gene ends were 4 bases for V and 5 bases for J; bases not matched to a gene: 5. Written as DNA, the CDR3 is TGCGCCAGCAGCACCGGACAGGGGGCCCACAATGAGCAGTTCTTC. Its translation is CASSTGQGAHNEQFF.

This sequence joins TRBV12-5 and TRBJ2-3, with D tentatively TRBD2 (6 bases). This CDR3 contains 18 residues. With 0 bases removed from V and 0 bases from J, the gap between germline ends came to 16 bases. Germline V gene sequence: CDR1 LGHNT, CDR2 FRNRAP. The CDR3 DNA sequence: TGTGCTAGTGGTTTGGTCTTTCGGGTGGGACTGAGCACAGATACGCAGTATTTT. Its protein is CASGLVFRVGLSTDTQYF. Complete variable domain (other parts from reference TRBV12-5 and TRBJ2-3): DARVTQTPRHKVTEMGQEVTMRCQPILGHNTVFWYRQTMMQGLELLAYFRNRAPLDDSGMPKDRFSAEMPDATLATLKIQPSEPRDSAVYFCASGLVFRVGLSTDTQYFGPGTRLTVL.

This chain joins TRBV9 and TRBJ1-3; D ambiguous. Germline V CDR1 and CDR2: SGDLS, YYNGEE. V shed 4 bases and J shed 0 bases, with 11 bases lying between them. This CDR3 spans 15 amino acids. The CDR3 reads CASSREDHSGNTIYF. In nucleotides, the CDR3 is TGTGCCAGCAGCCGAGAGGACCACTCTGGAAACACCATATATTTT.

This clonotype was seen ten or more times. The CDR3 DNA reads TGCAGTGCTAGGTACTGGACTCAAGAGACCCAGTACTTC. Translating it yields CSARYWTQETQYF. V gene TRBV20-1 combines with J gene TRBJ2-5, with a possible D match to TRBD2 (5 bases). Deletions cut 3 bases from V and 2 bases from J, with 10 bases between. This CDR3 has 13 amino acids. Looked up from germline, CDR1 is DFQATT and CDR2 is SNEGSKA (reference sequence).